The 8 T cell receptor beta chains below were found in one sample sequenced in a study of T cell responses to AZD1222 COVID-19 vaccine (dated by TCRdb to the early 2020s). This sample's time point label indicates: baseline before first vaccination. The sample's treatment or condition label, in plain terms: meningococcal conjugate vaccine given as trial control. Library construction relied on the immunoSEQ multiplex PCR assay. TCRdb re-hosts the immuneACCESS table, in-frame sequences only. Its copies lack some clones; in the studies checked, an unresolved V gene accounts for under half of them, and the cause for the rest is not known. This sample comprises 200,000 or so clones, about 92% of them detected only once. The biggest ten clones account for roughly 1% of the sample. Source: peripheral blood, taken on day 0 of MenACWY control vaccination. Receptors were obtained from an adult in good health.

The chain has TRBV3-1 (or the pseudogene TRBV3-2) and TRBJ1-1, with D possibly being TRBD1 (5 bases). The germline V gene has CDR1 LGHDT and CDR2 YNNKEL (reference sequence). V shed 2 bases and J shed 1 base, with 8 bases lying between them. The CDR3 runs to 14 residues. The CDR3 sequence is CASSQNQGNTEAFF. The CDR3 coding sequence is TGTGCCAGCAGCCAAAATCAGGGGAACACTGAAGCTTTCTTT.

This sequence joins TRBV19 and TRBJ2-3, with 8 bases identical to TRBD2. Germline-derived CDR1 and CDR2 are LNHDA and SQIVND (reference sequence). This CDR3 comprises 14 residues. Germline trimming cut 8 bases from V and 3 bases from J; bases unmatched to any gene: 7. The CDR3 protein is CASSNPGGTDTQYF. DNA for the CDR3: TGTGCCAGTTCGAACCCGGGGGGGACAGATACGCAGTATTTT.

This clone was picked up one time. The rearrangement uses TRBV5-1 and TRBJ2-3; maybe TRBD1 (6 bases). CDR3 length: 15 amino acids. The germline V gene has CDR1 SGHRS and CDR2 YFSETQ. The germline V and J ends were trimmed by 4 bases and 3 bases, with 15 bases remaining between them. The CDR3 is CASSPPGARTDTQYF. CDR3 sequence (DNA): TGCGCCAGCAGCCCCCCAGGGGCGAGAACAGATACGCAGTATTTT.

The rearrangement uses TRBV30 and TRBJ2-7; 11 bases align to TRBD2. Germline assignment: CDR1 GTSNPN and CDR2 SVGIG (reference sequence). The CDR3 runs to 16 residues. After removal of 2 bases from V and 0 bases from J, the junction contained 6 bases not matched to a gene. DNA for the CDR3: TGTGCCTGGAGTCTGGGGACTAGCGGCCTCTCCTACGAGCAGTACTTC. Its protein product is CAWSLGTSGLSYEQYF.

This chain uses TRBV10-3 with TRBJ2-1, with D unclear. V lost 4 bases, J lost 10 bases, and 14 bases lay in between. Germline V CDR1 and CDR2: ENHRY, SYGVKD. This CDR3 spans 13 amino acids. DNA for the CDR3: TGTGCCATCAGTGGTCAGGAAGATGAAGAGCAGTTCTTC. Its translation is CAISGQEDEEQFF.

The V gene is TRBV7-9, the J gene TRBJ1-1; unclear D gene. V lost 5 bases and J lost 2, with 12 bases in between. The CDR3 extends over 14 amino acids. Germline V gene sequence: CDR1 SEHNR, CDR2 FQNEAQ (reference sequence). The CDR3: CASSLQRENTEAFF. CDR3 coding DNA: TGTGCCAGCAGCCTCCAGAGGGAAAACACTGAAGCTTTCTTT.

The rearrangement links TRBV5-1 to TRBJ1-1, with D possibly matching TRBD1 (5 bases). Germline assignment: CDR1 SGHRS and CDR2 YFSETQ. With 5 bases removed from V and 2 bases from J, the gap between germline ends came to 22 bases. The CDR3 runs 17 residues. The DNA for the CDR3 is TGCGCCAGCAGAAACAAGGCAGGGACTCGCTCTAACACTGAAGCTTTCTTT. Encoded protein: CASRNKAGTRSNTEAFF.

This chain uses TRBV28 with TRBJ1-1; D unresolved. There are 13 residues in the CDR3. V lost 3 bases and J 4 bases, leaving 9 bases between the germline ends. Germline values: CDR1 MDHEN, CDR2 SYDVKM. The CDR3 reads CASSLEGVTEAFF. The CDR3 DNA follows: TGTGCCAGCAGTTTGGAGGGTGTCACTGAAGCTTTCTTT. The full variable domain, in which reference TRBV28 and TRBJ1-1 provide the parts outside the CDR3, is DVKVTQSSRYLVKRTGEKVFLECVQDMDHENMFWYRQDPGLGLRLIYFSYDVKMKEKGDIPEGYSVSREKKERFSLILESASTNQTSMYLCASSLEGVTEAFFGQGTRLTVV.